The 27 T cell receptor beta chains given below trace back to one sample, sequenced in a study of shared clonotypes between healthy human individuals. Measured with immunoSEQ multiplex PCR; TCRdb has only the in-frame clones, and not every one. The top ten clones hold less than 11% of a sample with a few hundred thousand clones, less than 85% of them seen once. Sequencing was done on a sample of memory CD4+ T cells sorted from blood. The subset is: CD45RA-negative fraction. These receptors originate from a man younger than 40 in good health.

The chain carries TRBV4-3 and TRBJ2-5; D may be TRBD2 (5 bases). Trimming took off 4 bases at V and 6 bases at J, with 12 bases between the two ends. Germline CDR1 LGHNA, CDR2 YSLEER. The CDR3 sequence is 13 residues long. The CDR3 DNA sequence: TGCGCCAGCAGCCTGGACTGGGAGAAGACCCAGTACTTC. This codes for CASSLDWEKTQYF.

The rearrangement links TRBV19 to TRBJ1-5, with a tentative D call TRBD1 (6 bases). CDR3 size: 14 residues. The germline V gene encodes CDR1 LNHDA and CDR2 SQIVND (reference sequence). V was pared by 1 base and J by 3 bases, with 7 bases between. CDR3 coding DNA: TGTGCCAGTAGTATAGGGACAGACAATCAGCCCCAGCATTTT. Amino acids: CASSIGTDNQPQHF.

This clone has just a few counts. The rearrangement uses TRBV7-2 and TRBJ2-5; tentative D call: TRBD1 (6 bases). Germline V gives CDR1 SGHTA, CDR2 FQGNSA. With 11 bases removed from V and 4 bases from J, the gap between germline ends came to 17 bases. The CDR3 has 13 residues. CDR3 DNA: TGTGCCTCTCACCTACCAGGGGCAGAGACCCAGTACTTC. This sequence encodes CASHLPGAETQYF.

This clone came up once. The CDR3 region has the DNA TGTGCCATCCAAAGTGGGAGGGGGGACCTCTCTGGAAACACCATATATTTT. This translates into CAIQSGRGDLSGNTIYF. The genes are TRBV2 and TRBJ1-3; D is possibly TRBD1 (6 bases). The V gene lost 10 bases and the J gene lost 0 bases, with 22 bases spanning the gap. CDR3 size: 17 residues. CDR1 and CDR2 (germline): SNHLY, FYNNEI.

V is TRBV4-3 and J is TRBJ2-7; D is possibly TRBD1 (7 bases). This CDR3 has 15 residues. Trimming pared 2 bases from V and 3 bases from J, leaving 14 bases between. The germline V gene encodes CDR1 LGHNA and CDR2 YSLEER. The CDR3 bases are TGCGCCAGCAGCCAACGGGGGACAGCCTACTACGAGCAGTACTTC. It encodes CASSQRGTAYYEQYF.

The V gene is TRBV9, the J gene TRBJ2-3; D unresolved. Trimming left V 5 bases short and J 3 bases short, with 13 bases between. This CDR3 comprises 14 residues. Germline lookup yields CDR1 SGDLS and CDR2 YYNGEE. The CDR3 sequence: CASSSISGTDTQYF. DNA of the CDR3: TGTGCCAGCAGTTCAATTTCCGGGACAGATACGCAGTATTTT.

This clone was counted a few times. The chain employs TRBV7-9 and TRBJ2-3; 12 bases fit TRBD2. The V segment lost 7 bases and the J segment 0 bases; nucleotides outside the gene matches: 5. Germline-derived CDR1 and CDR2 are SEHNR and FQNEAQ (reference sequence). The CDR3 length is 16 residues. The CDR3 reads CASNLAGGPSTDTQYF. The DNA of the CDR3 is TGTGCCAGCAACCTAGCGGGAGGGCCTAGCACAGATACGCAGTATTTT.

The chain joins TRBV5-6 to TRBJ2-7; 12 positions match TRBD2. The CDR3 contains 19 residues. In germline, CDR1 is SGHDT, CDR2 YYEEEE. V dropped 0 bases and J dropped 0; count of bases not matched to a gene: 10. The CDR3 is CASSLVSTSGSRSSYEQYF. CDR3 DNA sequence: TGTGCCAGCAGCTTGGTATCGACTAGCGGGAGCCGGAGCTCCTACGAGCAGTACTTC.

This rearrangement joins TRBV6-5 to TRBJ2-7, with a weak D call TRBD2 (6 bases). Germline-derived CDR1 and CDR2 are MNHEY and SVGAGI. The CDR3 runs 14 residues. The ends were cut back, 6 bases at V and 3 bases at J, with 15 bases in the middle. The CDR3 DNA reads TGTGCCAGCAGCCCCCGACTAGAGAGCTACGAGCAGTACTTC. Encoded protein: CASSPRLESYEQYF.

CDR3 amino acids: CASSSSGSGYTF. The CDR3 DNA reads as TGTGCCAGCAGCTCCTCAGGCTCGGGCTACACCTTC. The chain employs TRBV11-2 and TRBJ1-2; D unclear. The CDR3 loop spans 12 amino acids. Looked up from germline, CDR1 is SGHAT and CDR2 is FQNNGV. Trimming shortened V by 4 bases and J by 8 bases, and 11 bases separated the two germline ends.

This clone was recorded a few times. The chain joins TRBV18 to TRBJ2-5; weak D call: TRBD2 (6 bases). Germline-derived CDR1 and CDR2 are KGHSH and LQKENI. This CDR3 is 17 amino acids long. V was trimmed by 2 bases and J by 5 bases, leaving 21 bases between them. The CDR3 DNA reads TGTGCCAGCTCACCAGCTTCGGGCAGCGTGGGGGGTGAGACCCAGTACTTC. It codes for CASSPASGSVGGETQYF.

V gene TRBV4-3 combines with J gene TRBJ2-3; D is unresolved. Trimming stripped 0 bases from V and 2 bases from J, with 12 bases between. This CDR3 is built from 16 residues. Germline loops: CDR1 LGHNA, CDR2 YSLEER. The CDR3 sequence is CASSQDTPGVTDTQYF. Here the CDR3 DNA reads TGCGCCAGCAGCCAAGATACCCCCGGAGTCACAGATACGCAGTATTTT.

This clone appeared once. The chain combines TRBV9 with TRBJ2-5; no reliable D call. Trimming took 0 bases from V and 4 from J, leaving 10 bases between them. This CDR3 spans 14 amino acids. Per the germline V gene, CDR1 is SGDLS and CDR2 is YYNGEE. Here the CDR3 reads CASSVEAWGETQYF. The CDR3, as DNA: TGTGCCAGCAGCGTAGAGGCCTGGGGAGAGACCCAGTACTTC.

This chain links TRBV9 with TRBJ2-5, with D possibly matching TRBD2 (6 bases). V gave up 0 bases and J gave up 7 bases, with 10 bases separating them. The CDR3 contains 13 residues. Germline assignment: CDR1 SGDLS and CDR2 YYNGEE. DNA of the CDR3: TGTGCCAGCAGCGTAGACCTGGAGGGGACCCAGTACTTC. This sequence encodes CASSVDLEGTQYF.

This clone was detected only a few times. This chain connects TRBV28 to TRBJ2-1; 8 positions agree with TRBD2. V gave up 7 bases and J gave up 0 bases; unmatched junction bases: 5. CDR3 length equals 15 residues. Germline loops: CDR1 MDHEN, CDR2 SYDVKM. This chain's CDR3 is CASTKSGSSYNEQFF. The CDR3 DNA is TGTGCCAGCACCAAGAGCGGGAGCTCCTACAATGAGCAGTTCTTC.

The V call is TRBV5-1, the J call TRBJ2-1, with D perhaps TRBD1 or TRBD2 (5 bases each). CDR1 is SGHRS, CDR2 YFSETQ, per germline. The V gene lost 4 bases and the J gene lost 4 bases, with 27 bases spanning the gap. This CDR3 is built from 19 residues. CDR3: CASSPRRLDSGLLYNEQFF. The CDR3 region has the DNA TGCGCCAGCAGCCCACGGCGTCTGGACTCAGGGTTGCTATACAATGAGCAGTTCTTC.

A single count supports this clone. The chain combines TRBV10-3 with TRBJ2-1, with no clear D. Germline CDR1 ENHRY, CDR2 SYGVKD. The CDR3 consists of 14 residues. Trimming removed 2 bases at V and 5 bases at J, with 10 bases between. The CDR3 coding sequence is TGTGCCATCAGTGAGAACCCTAATGACAATGAGCAGTTCTTC. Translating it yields CAISENPNDNEQFF.

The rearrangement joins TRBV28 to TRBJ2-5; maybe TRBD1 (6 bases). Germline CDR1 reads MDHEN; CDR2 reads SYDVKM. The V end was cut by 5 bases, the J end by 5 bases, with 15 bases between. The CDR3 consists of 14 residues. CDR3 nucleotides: TGTGCCAGCAGTATAAACCTTCAGGGGGAGACCCAGTACTTC. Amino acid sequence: CASSINLQGETQYF.

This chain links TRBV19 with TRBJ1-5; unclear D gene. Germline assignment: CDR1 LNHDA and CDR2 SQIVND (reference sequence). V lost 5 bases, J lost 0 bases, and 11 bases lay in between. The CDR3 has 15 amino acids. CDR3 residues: CASSEREHSNQPQHF. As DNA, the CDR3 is TGTGCCAGTAGTGAAAGGGAGCATAGCAATCAGCCCCAGCATTTT.

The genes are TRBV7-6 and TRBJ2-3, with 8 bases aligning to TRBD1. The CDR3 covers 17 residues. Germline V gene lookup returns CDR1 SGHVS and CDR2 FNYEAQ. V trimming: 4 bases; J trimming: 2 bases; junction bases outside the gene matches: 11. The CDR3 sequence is CASSSPQGAVNTDTQYF. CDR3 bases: TGTGCCAGCAGCTCCCCCCAGGGGGCCGTTAACACAGATACGCAGTATTTT.

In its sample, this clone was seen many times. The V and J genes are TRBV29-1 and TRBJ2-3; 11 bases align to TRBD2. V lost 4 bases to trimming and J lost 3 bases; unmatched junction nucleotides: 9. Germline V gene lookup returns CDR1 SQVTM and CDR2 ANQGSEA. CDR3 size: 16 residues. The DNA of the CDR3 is TGCAGCGTTGTACCTACTAGCGGGAGAATAACAGATACGCAGTATTTT. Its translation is CSVVPTSGRITDTQYF.

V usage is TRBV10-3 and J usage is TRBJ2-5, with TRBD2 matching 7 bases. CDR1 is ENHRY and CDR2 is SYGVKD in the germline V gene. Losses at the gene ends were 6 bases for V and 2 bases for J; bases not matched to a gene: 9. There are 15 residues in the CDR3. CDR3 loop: CAISPGGSRQETQYF. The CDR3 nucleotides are TGTGCCATCAGCCCGGGCGGGAGTAGGCAAGAGACCCAGTACTTC.

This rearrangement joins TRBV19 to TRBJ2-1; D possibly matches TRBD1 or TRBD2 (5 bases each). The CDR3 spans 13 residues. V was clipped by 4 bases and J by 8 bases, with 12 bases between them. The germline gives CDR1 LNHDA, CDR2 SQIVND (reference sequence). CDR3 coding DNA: TGTGCCAGTAGTACCGGGGCCAACGATGAGCAGTTCTTC. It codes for CASSTGANDEQFF.

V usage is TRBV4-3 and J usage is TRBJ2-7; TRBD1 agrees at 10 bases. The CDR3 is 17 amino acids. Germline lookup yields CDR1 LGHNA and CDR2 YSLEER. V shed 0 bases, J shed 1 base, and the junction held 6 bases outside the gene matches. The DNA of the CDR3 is TGCGCCAGCAGCCAAGAGCCGCCGGGACAGGGGTCCTACGAGCAGTACTTC. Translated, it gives CASSQEPPGQGSYEQYF.

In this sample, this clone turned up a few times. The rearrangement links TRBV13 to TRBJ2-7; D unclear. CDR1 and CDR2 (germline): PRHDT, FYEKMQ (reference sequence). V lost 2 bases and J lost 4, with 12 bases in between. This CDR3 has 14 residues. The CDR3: CASSLSSSSYEQYF. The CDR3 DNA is TGTGCCAGCAGCTTATCTTCCTCCTCTTACGAGCAGTACTTC.

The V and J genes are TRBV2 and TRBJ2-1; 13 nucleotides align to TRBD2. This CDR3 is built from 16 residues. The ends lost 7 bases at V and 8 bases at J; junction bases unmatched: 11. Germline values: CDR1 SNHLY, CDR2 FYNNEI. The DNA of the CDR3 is TGTGCCAGCAAGAGAGGGGGACTAGCGGGAATCGATGAGCAGTTCTTC. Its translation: CASKRGGLAGIDEQFF.

CDR3 sequence: CASSASGARYTF. CDR3 bases: TGTGCCAGCAGCGCCTCAGGGGCACGCTACACCTTC. The chain recombines TRBV9 with TRBJ1-2; TRBD1 might be the D (6 bases). V was pared by 3 bases and J by 9 bases, with 12 bases between. The CDR3 is 12 residues long. CDR1 SGDLS and CDR2 YYNGEE come from the germline V gene.